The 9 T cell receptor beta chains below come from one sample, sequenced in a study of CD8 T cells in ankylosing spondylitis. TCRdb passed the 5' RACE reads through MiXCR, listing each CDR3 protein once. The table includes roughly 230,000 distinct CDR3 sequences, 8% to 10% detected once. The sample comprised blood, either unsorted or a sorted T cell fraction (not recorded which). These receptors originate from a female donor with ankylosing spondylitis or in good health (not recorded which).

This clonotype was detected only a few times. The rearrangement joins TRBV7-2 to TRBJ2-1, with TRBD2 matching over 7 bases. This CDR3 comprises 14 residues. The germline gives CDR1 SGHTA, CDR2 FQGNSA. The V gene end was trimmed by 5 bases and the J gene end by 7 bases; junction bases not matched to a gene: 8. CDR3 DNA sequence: TGTGCCAGCAGCCCCCGGGCGGGAGAAAATGAGCAGTTCTTC. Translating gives CASSPRAGENEQFF.

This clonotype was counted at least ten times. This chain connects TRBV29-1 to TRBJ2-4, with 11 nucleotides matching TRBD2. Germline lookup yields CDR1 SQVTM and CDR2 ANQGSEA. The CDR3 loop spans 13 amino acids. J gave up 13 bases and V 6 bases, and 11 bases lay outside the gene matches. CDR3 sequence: CSVTSGAWGEQYF. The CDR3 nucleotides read TGCAGCGTGACTAGCGGGGCCTGGGGGGAGCAGTACTTC. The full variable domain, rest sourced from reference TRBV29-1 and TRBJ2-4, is SAVISQKPSRDICQRGTSLTIQCQVDSQVTMMFWYRQQPGQSLTLIATANQGSEATYESGFVIDKFPISRPNLTFSTLTVSNMSPEDSSIYLCSVTSGAWGEQYFGAGTRLSVL.

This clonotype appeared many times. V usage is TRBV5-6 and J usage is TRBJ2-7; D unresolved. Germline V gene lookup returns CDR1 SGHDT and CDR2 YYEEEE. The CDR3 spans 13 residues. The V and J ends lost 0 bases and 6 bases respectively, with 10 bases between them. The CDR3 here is CASSLGSRAEQYF. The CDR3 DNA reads TGTGCCAGCAGCTTGGGTTCTAGGGCCGAGCAGTACTTC.

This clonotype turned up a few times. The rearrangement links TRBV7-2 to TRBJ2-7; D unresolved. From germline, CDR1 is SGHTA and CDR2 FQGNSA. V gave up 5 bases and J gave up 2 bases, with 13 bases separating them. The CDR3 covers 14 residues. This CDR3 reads CASSLGWNTYEQYF. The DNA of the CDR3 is TGTGCCAGCAGCCTCGGATGGAACACCTACGAGCAGTACTTC.

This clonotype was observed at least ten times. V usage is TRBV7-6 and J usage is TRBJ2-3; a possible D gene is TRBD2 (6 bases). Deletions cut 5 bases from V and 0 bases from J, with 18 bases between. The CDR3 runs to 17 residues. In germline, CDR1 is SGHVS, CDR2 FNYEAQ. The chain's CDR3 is CASSEPQLALSTDTQYF. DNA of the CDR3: TGTGCCAGCAGCGAACCTCAACTAGCCTTGAGCACAGATACGCAGTATTTT.

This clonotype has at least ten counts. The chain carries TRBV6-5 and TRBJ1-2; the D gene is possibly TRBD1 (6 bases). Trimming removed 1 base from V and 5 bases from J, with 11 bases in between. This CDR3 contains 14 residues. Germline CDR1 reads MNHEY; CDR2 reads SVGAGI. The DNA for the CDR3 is TGTGCCAGCAGTTACTTCGGACAGAGTTATGGCTACACCTTC. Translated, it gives CASSYFGQSYGYTF.

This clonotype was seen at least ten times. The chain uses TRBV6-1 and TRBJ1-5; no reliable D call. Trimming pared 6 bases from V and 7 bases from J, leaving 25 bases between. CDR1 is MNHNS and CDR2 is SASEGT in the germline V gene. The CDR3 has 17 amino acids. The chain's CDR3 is CASSPLAFTEVGQPQHF. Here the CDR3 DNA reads TGTGCCAGCAGCCCATTAGCCTTTACGGAGGTCGGCCAGCCCCAGCATTTT.

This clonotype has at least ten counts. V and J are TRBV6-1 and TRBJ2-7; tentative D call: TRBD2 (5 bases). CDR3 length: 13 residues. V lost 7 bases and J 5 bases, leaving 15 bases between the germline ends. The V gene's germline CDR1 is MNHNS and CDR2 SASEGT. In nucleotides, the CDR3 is TGTGCCAGCAAAGACGGAGGCCCGGACGAGCAGTACTTC. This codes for CASKDGGPDEQYF.

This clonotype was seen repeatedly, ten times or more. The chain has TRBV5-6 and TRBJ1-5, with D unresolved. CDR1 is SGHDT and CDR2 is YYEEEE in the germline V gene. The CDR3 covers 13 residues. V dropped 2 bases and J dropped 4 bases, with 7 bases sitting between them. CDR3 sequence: CASSLLPNQPQHF. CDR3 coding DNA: TGTGCCAGCAGCTTACTGCCAAATCAGCCCCAGCATTTT.